This TCR beta chain was sequenced for a study of naive and memory T cell subsets. Study-wide points: In CD4 and CD8 cells, diversity dropped from naive through EMRA. Especially in CD8 cells, naive repertoires contained a few larger clonotypes, possibly CD45RA-re-expressing memory cells.

Germline CDR1 reads SGHTA; CDR2 reads FQGTGA. The CDR3 is made up of 15 amino acids. Germline trimming cut 0 bases from V and 7 bases from J; bases unmatched to any gene: 4. After CD4 positive bead selection, the CD4-negative fraction gave CD8 T cells. Cells stained for CD3, CD4, CD8, CD45RA, CD27 and viability were sorted into four CD45RA/CD27 subsets. The beta constant-region primer was an equimolar mix of two oligonucleotides covering TRBC1 and TRBC2. Four rounds of PCR amplified the ligated cDNA using nested alpha and beta constant-region primers plus SP2. TCRdb independently ran MiXCR on the UMI-ligation and nested PCR reads; one entry per CDR3 protein. The sample records 150,000 or so distinct CDR3 sequences, over 20% being singletons. A remark on this clonotype: The antigen remains unidentified.

The source material was naive CD4+ T cells from blood. The V and J genes are TRBV7-3 and TRBJ2-2; 8 bases are a match to TRBD1. The source of this sequence is a human donor in good health. CDR3 amino acids: CASSLTRGLGGELFF. The CDR3, as DNA: TGTGCCAGCAGCTTAACCAGGGGGCTTGGCGGGGAGCTGTTTTTT. Supplemented by reference TRBV7-3 and TRBJ2-2, the full variable domain reads GAGVSQTPSNKVTEKGKYVELRCDPISGHTALYWYRQSLGQGPEFLIYFQGTGAADDSGLPNDRFFAVRPEGSVSTLKIQRTERGDSAVYLCASSLTRGLGGELFFGEGSRLTVL.